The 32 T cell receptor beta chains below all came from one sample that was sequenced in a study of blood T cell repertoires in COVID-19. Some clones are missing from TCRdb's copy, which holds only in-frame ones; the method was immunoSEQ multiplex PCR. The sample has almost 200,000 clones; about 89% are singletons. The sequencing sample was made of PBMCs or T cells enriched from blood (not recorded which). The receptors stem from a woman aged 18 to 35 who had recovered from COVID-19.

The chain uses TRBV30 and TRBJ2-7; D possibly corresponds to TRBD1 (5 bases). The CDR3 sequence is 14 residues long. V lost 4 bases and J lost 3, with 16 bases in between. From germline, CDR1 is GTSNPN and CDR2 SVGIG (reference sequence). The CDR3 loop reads CAWTGHLSHYEQYF. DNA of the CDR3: TGTGCCTGGACCGGACACCTAAGTCACTACGAGCAGTACTTC.

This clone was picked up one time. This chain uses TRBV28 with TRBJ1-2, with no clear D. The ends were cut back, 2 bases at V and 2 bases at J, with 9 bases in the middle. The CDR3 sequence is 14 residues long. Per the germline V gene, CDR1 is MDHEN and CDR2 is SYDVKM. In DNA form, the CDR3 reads TGTGCCAGCAGTTTAGAGGGTGCGAACTATGGCTACACCTTC. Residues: CASSLEGANYGYTF.

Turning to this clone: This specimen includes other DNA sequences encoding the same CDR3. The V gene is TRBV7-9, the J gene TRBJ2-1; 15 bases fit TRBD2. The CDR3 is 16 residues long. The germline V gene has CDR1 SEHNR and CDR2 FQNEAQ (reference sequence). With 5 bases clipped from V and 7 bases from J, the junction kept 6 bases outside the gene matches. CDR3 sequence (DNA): TGTGCCAGCAGCCCTAGGACTAGCGGGGGGGCGAATGAGCAGTTCTTC. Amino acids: CASSPRTSGGANEQFF.

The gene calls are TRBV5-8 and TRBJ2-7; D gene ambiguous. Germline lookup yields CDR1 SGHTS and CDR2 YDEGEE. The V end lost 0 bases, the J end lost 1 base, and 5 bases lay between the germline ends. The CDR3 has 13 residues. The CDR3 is CASSLDLSYEQYF. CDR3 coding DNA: TGTGCCAGCAGCTTGGACCTATCCTACGAGCAGTACTTC.

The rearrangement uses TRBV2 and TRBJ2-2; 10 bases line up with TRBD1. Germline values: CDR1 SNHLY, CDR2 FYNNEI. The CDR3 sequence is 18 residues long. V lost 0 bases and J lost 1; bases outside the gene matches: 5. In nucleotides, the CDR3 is TGTGCCAGCAGTGAAGCGCTGGGGACAGGGGTGAACACCGGGGAGCTGTTTTTT. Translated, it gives CASSEALGTGVNTGELFF.

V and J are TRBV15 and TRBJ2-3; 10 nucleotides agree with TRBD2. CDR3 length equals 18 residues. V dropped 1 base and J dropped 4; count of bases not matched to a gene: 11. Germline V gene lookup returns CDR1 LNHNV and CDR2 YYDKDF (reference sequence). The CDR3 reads CATSRVVIAGGLPDTQYF. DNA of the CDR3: TGTGCCACCAGCAGAGTGGTGATAGCGGGGGGTCTACCAGATACGCAGTATTTT.

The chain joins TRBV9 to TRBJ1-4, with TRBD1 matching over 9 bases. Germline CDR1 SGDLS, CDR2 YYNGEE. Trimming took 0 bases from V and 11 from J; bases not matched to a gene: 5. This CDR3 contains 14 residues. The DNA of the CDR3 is TGTGCCAGCAGCGTAGGACAGGGGGGCGGGAAACTGTTTTTT. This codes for CASSVGQGGGKLFF.

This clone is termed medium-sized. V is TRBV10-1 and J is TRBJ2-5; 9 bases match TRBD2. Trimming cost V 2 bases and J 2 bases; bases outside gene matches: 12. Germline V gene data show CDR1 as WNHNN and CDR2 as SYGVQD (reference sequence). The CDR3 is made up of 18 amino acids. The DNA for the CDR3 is TGCGCCAGCAGTGAGGATCCCGCGTGCGGGGGGGCGCAAGAGACCCAGTACTTC. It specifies CASSEDPACGGAQETQYF.

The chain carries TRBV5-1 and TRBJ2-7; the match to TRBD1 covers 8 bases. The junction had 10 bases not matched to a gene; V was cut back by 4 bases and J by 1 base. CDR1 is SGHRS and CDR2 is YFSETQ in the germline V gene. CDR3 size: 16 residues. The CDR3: CASSAPGDRRSYEQYF. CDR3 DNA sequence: TGCGCCAGCAGCGCACCGGGGGACAGGAGATCCTACGAGCAGTACTTC.

In nucleotides, the CDR3 is TGTGCCAGCAGGGGAAGGACAGACTACGAGCAGTACTTC. Protein: CASRGRTDYEQYF. The chain links TRBV28 to TRBJ2-7; possible D gene TRBD1, 6 bases. Per the germline V gene, CDR1 is MDHEN and CDR2 is SYDVKM. This CDR3 is 13 amino acids long. The V end was cut by 6 bases, the J end by 3 bases, with 12 bases between.

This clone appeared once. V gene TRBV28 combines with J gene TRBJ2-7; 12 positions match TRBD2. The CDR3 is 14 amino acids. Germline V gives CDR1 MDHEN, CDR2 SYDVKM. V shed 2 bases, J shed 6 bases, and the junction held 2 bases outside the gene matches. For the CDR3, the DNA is TGTGCCAGCAGTTTAGTACTAGCGGGGGGCGAGCAGTACTTC. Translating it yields CASSLVLAGGEQYF.

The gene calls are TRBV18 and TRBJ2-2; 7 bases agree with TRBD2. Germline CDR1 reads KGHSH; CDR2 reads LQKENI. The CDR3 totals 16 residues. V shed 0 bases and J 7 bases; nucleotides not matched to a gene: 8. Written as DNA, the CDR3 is TGTGCCAGCTCACCACCGTTAATCCGGGAGGTCGGGGAGCTGTTTTTT. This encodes CASSPPLIREVGELFF.

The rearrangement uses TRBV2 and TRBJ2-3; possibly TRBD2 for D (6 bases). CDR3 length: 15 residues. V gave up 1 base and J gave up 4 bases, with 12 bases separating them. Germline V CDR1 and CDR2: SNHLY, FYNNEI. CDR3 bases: TGTGCCAGCAGTGAAGGGCTAGCGAGAGCAGATACGCAGTATTTT. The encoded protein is CASSEGLARADTQYF. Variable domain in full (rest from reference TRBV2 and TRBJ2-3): EPEVTQTPSHQVTQMGQEVILRCVPISNHLYFYWYRQILGQKVEFLVSFYNNEISEKSEIFDDQFSVERPDGSNFTLKIRSTKLEDSAMYFCASSEGLARADTQYFGPGTRLTVL.

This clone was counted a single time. This chain's CDR3 is CASRAGGGIVYGYTF. For the CDR3, the DNA is TGTGCCAGCCGAGCCGGAGGAGGGATAGTCTATGGCTACACCTTC. The genes are TRBV28 and TRBJ1-2; D not resolved. This CDR3 has 15 amino acids. Trimming left V 8 bases short and J 4 bases short, with 20 bases between. Germline-derived CDR1 and CDR2 are MDHEN and SYDVKM.

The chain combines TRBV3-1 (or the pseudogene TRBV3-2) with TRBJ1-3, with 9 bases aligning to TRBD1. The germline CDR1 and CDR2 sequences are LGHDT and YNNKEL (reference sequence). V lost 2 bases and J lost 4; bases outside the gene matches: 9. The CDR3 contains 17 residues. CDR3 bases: TGTGCCAGCAGCCAACCGGGACAGGGTGTGTTCGGAAACACCATATATTTT. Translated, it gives CASSQPGQGVFGNTIYF.

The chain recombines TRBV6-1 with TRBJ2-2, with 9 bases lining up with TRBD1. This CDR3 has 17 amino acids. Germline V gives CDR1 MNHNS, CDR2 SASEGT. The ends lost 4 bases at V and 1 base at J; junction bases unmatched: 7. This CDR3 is CASSAQQGARNTGELFF. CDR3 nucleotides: TGTGCCAGCAGTGCCCAACAGGGGGCGCGGAACACCGGGGAGCTGTTTTTT.

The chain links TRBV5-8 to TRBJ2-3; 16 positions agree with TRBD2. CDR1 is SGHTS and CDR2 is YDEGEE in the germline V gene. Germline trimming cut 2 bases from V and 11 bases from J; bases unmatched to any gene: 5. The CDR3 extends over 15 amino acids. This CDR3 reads CASSLPGLAGGMQYF. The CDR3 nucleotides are TGTGCCAGCAGCTTACCGGGACTAGCGGGGGGGATGCAGTATTTT.

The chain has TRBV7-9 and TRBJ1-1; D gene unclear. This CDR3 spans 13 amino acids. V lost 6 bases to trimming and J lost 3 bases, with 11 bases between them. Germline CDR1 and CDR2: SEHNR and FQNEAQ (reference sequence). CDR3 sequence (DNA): TGTGCCAGCAGTCCAGTTTTCGACACTGAAGCTTTCTTT. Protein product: CASSPVFDTEAFF.

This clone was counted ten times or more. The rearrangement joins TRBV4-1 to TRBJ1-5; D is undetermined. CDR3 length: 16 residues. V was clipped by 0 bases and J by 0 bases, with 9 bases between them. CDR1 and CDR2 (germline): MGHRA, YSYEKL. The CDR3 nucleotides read TGCGCCAGCAGCCAAGAATTCACAGATAGCAATCAGCCCCAGCATTTT. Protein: CASSQEFTDSNQPQHF.

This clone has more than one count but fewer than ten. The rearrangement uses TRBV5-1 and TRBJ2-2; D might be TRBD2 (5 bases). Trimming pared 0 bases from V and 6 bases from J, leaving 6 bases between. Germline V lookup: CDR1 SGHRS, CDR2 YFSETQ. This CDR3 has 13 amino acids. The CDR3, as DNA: TGCGCCAGCAGCTTGGAGGGAGCCGGGGAGCTGTTTTTT. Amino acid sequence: CASSLEGAGELFF.

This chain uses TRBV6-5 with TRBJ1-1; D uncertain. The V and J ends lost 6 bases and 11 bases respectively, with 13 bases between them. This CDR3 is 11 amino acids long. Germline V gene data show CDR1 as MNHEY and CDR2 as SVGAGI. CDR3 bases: TGTGCCAGCAGCCGAGGATCTGGGGCTTTCTTT. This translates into CASSRGSGAFF.

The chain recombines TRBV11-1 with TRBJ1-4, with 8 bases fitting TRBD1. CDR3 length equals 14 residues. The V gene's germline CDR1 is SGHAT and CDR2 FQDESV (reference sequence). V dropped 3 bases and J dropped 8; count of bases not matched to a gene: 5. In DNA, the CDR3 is TGTGCCAGCAGCTTCGGACAGGGTCGGGAAAAACTGTTTTTT. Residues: CASSFGQGREKLFF. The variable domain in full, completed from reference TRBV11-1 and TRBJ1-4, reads EAEVAQSPRYKITEKSQAVAFWCDPISGHATLYWYRQILGQGPELLVQFQDESVVDDSQLPKDRFSAERLKGVDSTLKIQPAELGDSAMYLCASSFGQGREKLFFGSGTQLSVL.

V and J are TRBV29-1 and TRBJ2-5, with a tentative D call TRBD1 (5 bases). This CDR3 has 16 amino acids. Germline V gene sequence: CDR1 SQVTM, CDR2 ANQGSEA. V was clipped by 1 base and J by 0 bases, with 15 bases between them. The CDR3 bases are TGCAGCGTTGAAGTATTGTCAGGGTCGAACCAAGAGACCCAGTACTTC. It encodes CSVEVLSGSNQETQYF.

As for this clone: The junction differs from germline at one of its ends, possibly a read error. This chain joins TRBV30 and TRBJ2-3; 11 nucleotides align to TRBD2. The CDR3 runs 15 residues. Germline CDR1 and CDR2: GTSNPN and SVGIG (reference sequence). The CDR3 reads CAWTKLAGDTDMQYF. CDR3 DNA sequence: TGTGCCTGGACAAAACTAGCGGGGGACACAGATATGCAGTATTTT. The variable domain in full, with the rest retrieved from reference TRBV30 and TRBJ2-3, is SQTIHQWPATLVQPVGSPLSLECTVEGTSNPNLYWYRQAAGRGLQLLFYSVGIGQISSEVPQNLSASRPQDRQFILSSKKLLLSDSGFYLCAWTKLAGDTDMQYFGPGTRLTVL.

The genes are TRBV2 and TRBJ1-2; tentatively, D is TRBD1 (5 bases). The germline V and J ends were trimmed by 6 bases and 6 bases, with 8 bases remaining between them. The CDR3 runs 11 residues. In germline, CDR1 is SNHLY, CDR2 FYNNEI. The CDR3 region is CASRQGDGYTF. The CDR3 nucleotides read TGTGCCAGCAGGCAGGGCGATGGCTACACCTTC.

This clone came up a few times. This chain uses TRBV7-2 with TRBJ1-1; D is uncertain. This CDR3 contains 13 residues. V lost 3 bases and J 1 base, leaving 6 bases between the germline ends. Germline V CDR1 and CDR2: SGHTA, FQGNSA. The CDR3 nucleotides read TGTGCCAGCAGCTTCCTTTGGAACACTGAAGCTTTCTTT. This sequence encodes CASSFLWNTEAFF.

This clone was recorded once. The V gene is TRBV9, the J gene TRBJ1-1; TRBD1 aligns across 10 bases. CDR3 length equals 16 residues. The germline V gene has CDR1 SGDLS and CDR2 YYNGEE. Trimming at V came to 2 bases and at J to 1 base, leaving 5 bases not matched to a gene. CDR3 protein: CASSVGTGDTNTEAFF. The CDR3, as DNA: TGTGCCAGCAGCGTGGGGACAGGGGATACGAACACTGAAGCTTTCTTT.

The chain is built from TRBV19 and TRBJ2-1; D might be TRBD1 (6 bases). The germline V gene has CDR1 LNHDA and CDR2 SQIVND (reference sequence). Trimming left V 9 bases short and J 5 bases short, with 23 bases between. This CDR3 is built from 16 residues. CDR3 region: CASRFDDLWGHNEQFF. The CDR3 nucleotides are TGTGCCAGCCGATTTGATGACCTCTGGGGGCACAATGAGCAGTTCTTC. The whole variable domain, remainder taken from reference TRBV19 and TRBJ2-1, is DGGITQSPKYLFRKEGQNVTLSCEQNLNHDAMYWYRQDPGQGLRLIYYSQIVNDFQKGDIAEGYSVSREKKESFPLTVTSAQKNPTAFYLCASRFDDLWGHNEQFFGPGTRLTVL.

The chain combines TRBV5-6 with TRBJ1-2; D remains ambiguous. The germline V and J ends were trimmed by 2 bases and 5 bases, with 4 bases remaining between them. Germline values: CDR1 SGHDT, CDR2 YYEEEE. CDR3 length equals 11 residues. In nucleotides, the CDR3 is TGTGCCAGCAGCTTTCAATATGGCTACACCTTC. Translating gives CASSFQYGYTF.

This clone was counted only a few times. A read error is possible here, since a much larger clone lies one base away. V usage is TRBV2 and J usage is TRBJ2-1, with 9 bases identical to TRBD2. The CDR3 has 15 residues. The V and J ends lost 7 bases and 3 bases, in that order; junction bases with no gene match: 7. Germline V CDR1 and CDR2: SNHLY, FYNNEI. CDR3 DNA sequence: TGTGCCAGCAAGACGGGGCGGGGGGGCTACAATGAGCAGTTCTTC. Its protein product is CASKTGRGGYNEQFF.

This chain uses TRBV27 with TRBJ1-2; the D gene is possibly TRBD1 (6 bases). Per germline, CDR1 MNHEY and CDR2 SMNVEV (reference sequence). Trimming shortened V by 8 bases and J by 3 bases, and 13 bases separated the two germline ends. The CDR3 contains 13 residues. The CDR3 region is CASSAQGDYGYTF. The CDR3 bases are TGTGCCAGCTCCGCACAGGGAGACTATGGCTACACCTTC.

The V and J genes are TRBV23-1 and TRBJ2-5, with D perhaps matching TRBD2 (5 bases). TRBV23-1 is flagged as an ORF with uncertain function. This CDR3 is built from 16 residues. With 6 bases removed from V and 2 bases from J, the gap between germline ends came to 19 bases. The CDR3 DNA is TGCGCCAGCAGACCCACGAGGGTCCAGCCTCAAGAGACCCAGTACTTC. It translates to CASRPTRVQPQETQYF.